This entry features one T cell receptor (beta chain) sequence. From the germline J gene comes the end of the CDR3, since the read stops 3 residues before it. This specimen belongs to a study of T cells in women clearing cervical HPV infection. In the study overall: Case blood drawn at lesion detection; control blood after infection cleared.

Here immunoSEQ multiplex PCR was the method, and the copy in TCRdb shows in-frame clones only, minus some. Recorded for this sample: roughly 35,000 clones. The CDR3 spans 12 residues. Germline V CDR1 and CDR2: DFQATT, SNEGSKA (reference sequence). The germline V and J ends were trimmed by 5 bases and 3 bases, with 10 bases remaining between them. This TCR came from a woman between 18 and 69 years old with a cervical HPV16 infection that either progressed to CIN3+ or cleared (not recorded which). The sample comprised blood buffy coat. This sequence joins TRBV20-1 and TRBJ1-2; maybe TRBD1 (6 bases). The CDR3 here is CSAQGQDYGYTF. CDR3 DNA (partial): TGCAGTGCTCAGGGGCAGGACTATGGC.